This is a list of T cell receptor beta chains from one sample in a study of T cell responses to AZD1222 COVID-19 vaccine. Only in-frame clones appear in the TCRdb table, and some are missing; sequencing was by immunoSEQ multiplex PCR. The sample has approximately 35,000 clones; 86% are singletons. The source was peripheral blood, collected on day 0 of AZD1222 vaccination. The receptors were sampled from an adult in good health. Each CDR3 is given without its conserved first and last residue. A clone size is listed for some rows: how often the clone was seen (once, few, many), or a class if it is expanded.

>NA|TRBV10-2
ASSTGPNSPLH
>NA|TRBV4-1
ASSQGRTSGQDTQY
>NA|TRBV5-1
ASSFSGGEQY
>NA|TRBV5-1
ASSGASGGRSTDTQY
>NA|TRBV7-2
ASSLASGSSYEQY
>NA|TRBV28
ASTLSLAGSYEQY
>NA|TRBV5-1
ASSQGMNTEAF
>NA|TRBV7-2
ASTLNWQGKAF
>NA|TRBV12-3/TRBV12-4
ASSLARETQY
>NA|TRBV7-9
ASSSPRGGGETQY
>NA|TRBV6-5
ASSFLESNQPQH
>NA|TRBV24-1
ATSHLGAGGPSGELF
>NA|TRBV28
ASSLREYGYT
>once|TRBV28
ASSYSPGRTYEQY
>NA|TRBV4-1
ASSQDRRANTGELF
>NA|TRBV6-5
ASSYSSRDRAPQH
>NA|TRBV7-8
ASSLYGDSPLH
>NA|TRBV6-1
ASSGPQGHSNQPQH
>NA|TRBV28
ASRSTGTGPSYEQY
>NA|TRBV7-8
ASSLAGTANSPLH
>NA|TRBV7-9
ASSEIQRGRETQY
>NA|TRBV28
ASSSGQIQETQY
>NA|TRBV28
ASEKTGAGKTQY
>NA|TRBV6-2/TRBV6-3
ASSYSRGRDFNQPQH
>NA|TRBV4-1
ASSQDSDERGLVETQY
>few|TRBV5-5
ASSWETGVNSPLH
>NA|TRBV5-6
ASSFFRGQETQY
>NA|TRBV19
ASSPTGGILSPQH
>NA|TRBV28
ASRTGLGRQPQH
>few|TRBV15
ATSRDLTGQGGNGYT
>once|TRBV27
ASSLSGLAASYEQY
>NA|TRBV3-1/TRBV3-2
ASSPWGGNTIY
>NA|TRBV3-1/TRBV3-2
ASSRDRAEKLF
>NA|TRBV7-8
ASSFGALRELGTYEQY
>NA|TRBV19
ASRPQFSYNSPLH
>NA|TRBV11-1
ASSFGTGQETQY
>NA|TRBV19
ASSLHRNTEAF
>NA|TRBV11-2
ASSPRQGGSPLH
>NA|TRBV27
ASTLTLDSNQPQH
>NA|TRBV14
ASSLVSLLGYGYT
>NA|TRBV5-6
ASSAGGGQETQY
>NA|TRBV7-9
ASRSTGFEQY